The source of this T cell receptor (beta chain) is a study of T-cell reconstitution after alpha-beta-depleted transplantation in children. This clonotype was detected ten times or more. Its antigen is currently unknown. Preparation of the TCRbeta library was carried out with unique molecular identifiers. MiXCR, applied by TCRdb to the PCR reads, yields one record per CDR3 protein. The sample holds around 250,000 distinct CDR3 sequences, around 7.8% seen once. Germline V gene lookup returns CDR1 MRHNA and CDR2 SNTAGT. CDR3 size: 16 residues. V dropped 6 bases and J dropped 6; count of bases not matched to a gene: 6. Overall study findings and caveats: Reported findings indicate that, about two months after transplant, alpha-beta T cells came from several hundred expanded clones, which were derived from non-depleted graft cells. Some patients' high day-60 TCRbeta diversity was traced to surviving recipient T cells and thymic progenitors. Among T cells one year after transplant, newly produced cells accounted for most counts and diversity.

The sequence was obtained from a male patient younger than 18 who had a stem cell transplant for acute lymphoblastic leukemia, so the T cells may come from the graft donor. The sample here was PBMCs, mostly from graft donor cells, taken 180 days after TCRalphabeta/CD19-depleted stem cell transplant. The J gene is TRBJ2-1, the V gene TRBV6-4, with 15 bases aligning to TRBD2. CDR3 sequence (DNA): TGTGCCAGCAGCCCACGGACTAGCGGGAGGGGCAATGAGCAGTTCTTC. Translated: CASSPRTSGRGNEQFF.